A selection of T cell receptor beta chains follows, all from one sample in a study of cytomegalovirus exposure and HLA in healthy donors. Profiling relied on immunoSEQ multiplex PCR, and the TCRdb table lists in-frame clones only, not all of them. This sample has about 240,000 clones, with approximately 84% found just once. Sequencing was performed on PBMCs. The receptors stem from a woman aged 30 to 39 in good health and CMV-seropositive. The CDR3 runs from the conserved cysteine through the conserved F or W. Each record gives: CDR3 length, V gene, J gene, CDR3 protein.

14,TRBV7-9,TRBJ2-7,CASSNWGDSYEQYF
17,TRBV11-2,TRBJ2-2,CASVLTLAGVGVGELFF
17,TRBV7-2,TRBJ2-3,CASSLYLLADGTDTQYF
15,TRBV7-8,TRBJ2-1,CASSFSGSAYNEQFF
15,TRBV9,TRBJ2-5,CASSPGASGQETQYF
14,TRBV27,TRBJ1-5,CATQRGSGNQPQHF
13,TRBV7-9,TRBJ2-7,CASSLESSGEQYF
18,TRBV5-5,TRBJ2-7,CASSLVRKGTAQRYEQYF
19,TRBV30,TRBJ2-5,CAWSVFSGSFMVFGETQYF
14,TRBV6-5,TRBJ1-1,CASSYSTTGAEAFF
15,TRBV4-1,TRBJ2-7,CASSPGTQTSYEQYF
13,TRBV7-9,TRBJ2-7,CASSIQGNYEQYF
12,TRBV19,TRBJ1-2,CASTGLVYGYTF
14,TRBV27,TRBJ1-2,CASRVGGAGDGYTF
16,TRBV9,TRBJ1-1,CASSQFGVGINTEAFF
14,TRBV18,TRBJ2-1,CASSYGEKYNEQFF
16,TRBV6-5,TRBJ1-4,CASSYAYRSANEKLFF
13,TRBV29-1,TRBJ2-7,CSAQTGGSDEQYF
16,TRBV27,TRBJ2-1,CASSFQTGTSYNEQFF
14,TRBV9,TRBJ2-1,CASSVGQGANEQFF
17,TRBV30,TRBJ2-7,CAWSVPRTGDFSYEQYF
15,TRBV6-1,TRBJ2-7,CASSHKRDPPYEQYF
14,TRBV5-1,TRBJ2-5,CASSLTTNQETQYF
14,TRBV7-6,TRBJ2-7,CASSSLHGANEQYF
14,TRBV30,TRBJ2-2,CAWTPATNTGELFF
17,TRBV27,TRBJ2-7,CASSLGRGLAGPYEQYF
16,TRBV4-1,TRBJ2-7,CASSQDILAGPYEQYF
11,TRBV20-1,TRBJ1-2,CSAESVMGYTF
15,TRBV27,TRBJ2-7,CASKVAASGDYEQYF
14,TRBV5-1,TRBJ2-1,CASSFLAGGNEQFF
16,TRBV9,TRBJ1-3,CASSPTTGGSGNTIYF
15,TRBV6-1,TRBJ1-4,CASSLDRGENEKLFF
13,TRBV27,TRBJ1-1,CASSLSYRTEAFF
13,TRBV7-6,TRBJ2-5,CASSLGSPETQYF
14,TRBV7-6,TRBJ2-7,CASSLRGGASEQYF
12,TRBV18,TRBJ2-7,CASSPKLYEQYF
13,TRBV5-6,TRBJ2-7,CASSLPSGNEQYF
17,TRBV18,TRBJ2-3,CASSPPGSGRRTDTQYF
15,TRBV11-3,TRBJ2-7,CASSLDGGAGDEQYF
15,TRBV5-1,TRBJ2-1,CASSRGTIGEHEQFF